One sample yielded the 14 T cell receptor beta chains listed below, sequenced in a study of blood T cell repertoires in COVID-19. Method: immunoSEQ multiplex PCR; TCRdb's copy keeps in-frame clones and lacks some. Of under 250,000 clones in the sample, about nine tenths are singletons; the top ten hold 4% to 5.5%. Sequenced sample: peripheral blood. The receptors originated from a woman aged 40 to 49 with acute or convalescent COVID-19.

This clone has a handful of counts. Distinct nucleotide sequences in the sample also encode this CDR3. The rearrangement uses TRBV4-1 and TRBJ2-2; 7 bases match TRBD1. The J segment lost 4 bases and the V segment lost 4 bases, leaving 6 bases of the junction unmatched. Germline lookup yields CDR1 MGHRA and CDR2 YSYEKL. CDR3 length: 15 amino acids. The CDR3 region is CASSPRQGGTGELFF. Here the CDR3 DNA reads TGCGCCAGCAGCCCAAGACAGGGTGGCACCGGGGAGCTGTTTTTT.

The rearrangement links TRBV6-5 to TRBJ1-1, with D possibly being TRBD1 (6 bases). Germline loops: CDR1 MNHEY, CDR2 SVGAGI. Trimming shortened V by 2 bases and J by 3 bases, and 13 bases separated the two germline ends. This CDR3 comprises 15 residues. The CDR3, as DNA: TGTGCCAGCAGTTACAAGGGTACAGGGCACACTGAAGCTTTCTTT. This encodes CASSYKGTGHTEAFF.

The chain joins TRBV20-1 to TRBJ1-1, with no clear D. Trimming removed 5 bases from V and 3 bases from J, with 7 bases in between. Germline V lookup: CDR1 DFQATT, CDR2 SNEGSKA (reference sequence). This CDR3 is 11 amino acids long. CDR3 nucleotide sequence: TGCAGTGCTCGGAGGGACACTGAAGCTTTCTTT. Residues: CSARRDTEAFF.

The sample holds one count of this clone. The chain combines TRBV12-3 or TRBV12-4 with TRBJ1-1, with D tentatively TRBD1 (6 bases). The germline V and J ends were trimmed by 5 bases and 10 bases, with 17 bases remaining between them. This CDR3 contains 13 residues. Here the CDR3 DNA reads TGTGCCAGCAGTCTAAACTCCGGGACAAGAGCTTTCTTT. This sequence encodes CASSLNSGTRAFF.

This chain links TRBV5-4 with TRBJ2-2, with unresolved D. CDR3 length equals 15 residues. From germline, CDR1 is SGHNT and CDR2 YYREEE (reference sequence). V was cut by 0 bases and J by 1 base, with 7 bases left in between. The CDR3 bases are TGTGCCAGCAGCTTGGACAGCAGGAACACCGGGGAGCTGTTTTTT. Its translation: CASSLDSRNTGELFF.

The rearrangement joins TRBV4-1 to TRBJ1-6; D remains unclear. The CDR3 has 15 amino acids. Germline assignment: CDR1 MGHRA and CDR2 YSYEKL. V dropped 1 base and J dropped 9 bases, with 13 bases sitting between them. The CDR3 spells CASSQGTMSGSPLHF. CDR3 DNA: TGCGCCAGCAGCCAAGGTACAATGTCGGGTTCACCCCTCCACTTT.

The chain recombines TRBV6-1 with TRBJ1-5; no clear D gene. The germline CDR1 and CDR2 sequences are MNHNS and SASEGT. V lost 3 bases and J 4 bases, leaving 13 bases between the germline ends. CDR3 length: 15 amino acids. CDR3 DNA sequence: TGTGCCAGCAGTGATCGGCCGGGAGGGAATCAGCCCCAGCATTTT. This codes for CASSDRPGGNQPQHF.

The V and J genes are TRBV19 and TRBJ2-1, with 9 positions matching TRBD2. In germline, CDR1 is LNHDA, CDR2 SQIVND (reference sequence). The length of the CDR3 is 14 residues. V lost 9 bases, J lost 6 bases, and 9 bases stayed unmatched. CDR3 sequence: CASNPGLAFNEQFF. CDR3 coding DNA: TGTGCCAGCAATCCGGGACTAGCCTTCAATGAGCAGTTCTTC.

Written as DNA, the CDR3 is TGTGCCAGCAGCCAAGTACAGGGGAGAATGGTGAACACTGAAGCTTTCTTT. Protein: CASSQVQGRMVNTEAFF. J is TRBJ1-1 and V is TRBV4-2, with 7 bases matching TRBD1. The V gene end was trimmed by 1 base and the J gene end by 0 bases; junction bases not matched to a gene: 8. The germline CDR1 and CDR2 sequences are LGHNA and YNFKEQ. The CDR3 length is 17 residues.

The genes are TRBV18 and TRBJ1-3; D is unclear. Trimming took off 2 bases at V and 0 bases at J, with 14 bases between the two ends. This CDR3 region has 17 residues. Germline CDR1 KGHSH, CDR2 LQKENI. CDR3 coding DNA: TGTGCCAGCTCACCATTGGCAACCGTAGCCTCTGGAAACACCATATATTTT. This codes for CASSPLATVASGNTIYF.

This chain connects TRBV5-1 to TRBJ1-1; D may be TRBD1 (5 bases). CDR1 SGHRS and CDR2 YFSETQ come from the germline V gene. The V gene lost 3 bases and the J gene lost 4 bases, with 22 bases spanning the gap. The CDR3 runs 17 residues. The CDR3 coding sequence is TGCGCCAGCAGCTGGGGCAGAGTAAGGGCTAGGGGCACTGAAGCTTTCTTT. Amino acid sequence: CASSWGRVRARGTEAFF.

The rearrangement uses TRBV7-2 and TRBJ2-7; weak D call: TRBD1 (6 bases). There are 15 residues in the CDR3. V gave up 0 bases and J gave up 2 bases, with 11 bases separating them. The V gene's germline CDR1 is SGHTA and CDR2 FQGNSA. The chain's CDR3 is CASSLATRGPYEQYV. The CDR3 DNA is TGTGCCAGCAGCTTAGCGACCAGGGGCCCCTACGAGCAGTACGTC.

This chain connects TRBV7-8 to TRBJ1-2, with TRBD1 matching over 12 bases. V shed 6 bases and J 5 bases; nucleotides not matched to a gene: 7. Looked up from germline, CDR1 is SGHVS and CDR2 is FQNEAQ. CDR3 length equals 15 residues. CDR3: CASREPGQGAYGYTF. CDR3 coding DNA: TGTGCCAGCAGGGAACCGGGACAGGGGGCTTATGGCTACACCTTC.

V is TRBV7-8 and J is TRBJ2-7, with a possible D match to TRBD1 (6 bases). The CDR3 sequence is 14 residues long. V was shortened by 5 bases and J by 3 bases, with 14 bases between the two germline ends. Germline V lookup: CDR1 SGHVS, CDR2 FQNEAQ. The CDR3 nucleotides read TGTGCCAGCAGCACACCCGGACAGAACTACGAGCAGTACGTC. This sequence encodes CASSTPGQNYEQYV.